A single TCR beta chain is shown here with its context. This specimen comes from a study of ipilimumab plus nivolumab after autologous stem cell transplantation. Germline V gene data show CDR1 as MNHEY and CDR2 as SVGAGI. This CDR3 contains 11 residues. V gave up 10 bases and J gave up 5 bases, with 11 bases separating them. Clones were sequenced by immunoSEQ multiplex PCR, and TCRdb holds only the in-frame ones, with some missing. Here the sample spans tens of thousands of clones, 83% being singletons. The source was PBMCs, collected in a trial of ipilimumab plus nivolumab as post-transplant consolidation. This clonotype was obtained from a male donor with diffuse large B-cell lymphoma. The rearrangement joins TRBV6-5 to TRBJ1-1; D is unclear. CDR3 region: CATELGTEAFF. The CDR3 DNA reads TGTGCCACCGAGTTGGGGACTGAAGCTTTCTTT.